This entry is about one TCR beta chain. Its matching antigen is unknown. This specimen belongs to a study of cytomegalovirus exposure and HLA in healthy donors. Overall study context: Among roughly 190 million T cells, an earlier analysis found 90 million to 130 million unique TCR beta sequences. An early release of data contained roughly 90 million unique TCRs, which came from HLA-typed donors.

Germline lookup yields CDR1 MDHEN and CDR2 SYDVKM. Trimming removed 3 bases at V and 8 bases at J, with 16 bases between. The CDR3 spans 15 residues. PCR involved 60 Vbeta and 13 Jbeta primers. TCRdb keeps only in-frame clones here, not all; method: immunoSEQ multiplex PCR. The table lists some 56,000 clones, 65% to 90% of them singletons, with 1.5% to 2% in the top ten. Study results and limitations: Analyzed later, association rates of TCRs varied across HLA loci, with DRB1 most and HLA-C fewest.

This clonotype was sampled from a human donor in good health. The sequenced sample consisted of PBMCs. This chain connects TRBV28 to TRBJ2-2, with D perhaps matching TRBD2 (7 bases). The CDR3 sequence is CASSFWAGEGGELFF. DNA for the CDR3: TGTGCCAGCAGTTTTTGGGCAGGGGAGGGAGGGGAGCTGTTTTTT. Together with reference TRBV28 and TRBJ2-2, the CDR3 gives the full variable domain: DVKVTQSSRYLVKRTGEKVFLECVQDMDHENMFWYRQDPGLGLRLIYFSYDVKMKEKGDIPEGYSVSREKKERFSLILESASTNQTSMYLCASSFWAGEGGELFFGEGSRLTVL.